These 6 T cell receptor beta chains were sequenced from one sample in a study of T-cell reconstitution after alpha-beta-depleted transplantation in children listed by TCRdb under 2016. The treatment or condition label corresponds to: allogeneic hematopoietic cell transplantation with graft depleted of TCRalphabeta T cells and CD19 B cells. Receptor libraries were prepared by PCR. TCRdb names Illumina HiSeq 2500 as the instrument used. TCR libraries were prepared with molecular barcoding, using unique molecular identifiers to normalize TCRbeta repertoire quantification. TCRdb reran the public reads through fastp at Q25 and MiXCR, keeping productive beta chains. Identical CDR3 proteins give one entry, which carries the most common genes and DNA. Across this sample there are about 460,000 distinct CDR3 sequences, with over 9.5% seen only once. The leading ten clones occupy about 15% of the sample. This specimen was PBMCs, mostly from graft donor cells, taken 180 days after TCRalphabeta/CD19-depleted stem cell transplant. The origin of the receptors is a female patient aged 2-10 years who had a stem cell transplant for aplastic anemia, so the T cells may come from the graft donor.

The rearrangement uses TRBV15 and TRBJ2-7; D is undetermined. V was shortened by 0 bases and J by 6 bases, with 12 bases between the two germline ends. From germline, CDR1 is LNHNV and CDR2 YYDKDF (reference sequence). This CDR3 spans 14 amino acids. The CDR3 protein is CATSRDFGPPEQYF. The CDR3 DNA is TGTGCCACCAGCAGAGATTTCGGTCCCCCCGAGCAGTACTTC.

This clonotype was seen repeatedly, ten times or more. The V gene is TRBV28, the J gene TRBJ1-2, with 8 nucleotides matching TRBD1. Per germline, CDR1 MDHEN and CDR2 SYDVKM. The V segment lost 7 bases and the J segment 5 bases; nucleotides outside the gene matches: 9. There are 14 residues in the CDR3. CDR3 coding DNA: TGTGCCAGCACCTCGGGACAGGCTATGTATGGCTACACCTTC. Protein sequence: CASTSGQAMYGYTF.

The CDR3 reads CAISPDRDYGYTF. CDR3 coding DNA: TGTGCCATCAGCCCTGACAGAGACTATGGCTACACCTTC. The chain has TRBV28 and TRBJ1-2, with D possibly TRBD1 on 5 matching bases. Germline assignment: CDR1 MDHEN and CDR2 SYDVKM. V was trimmed by 10 bases and J by 3 bases, leaving 15 bases between them. This CDR3 is built from 13 residues.

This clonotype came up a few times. The CDR3 DNA reads as TGTGCCAGCAGTTTAGCGCTCTTGCAGGCAAAAAGTATTACGAGTGAGCAGTTCTTC. Translating gives CASSLALLQAKSITSEQFF. This chain joins TRBV12-3 or TRBV12-4 and TRBJ2-1; D remains unclear. With 0 bases removed from V and 9 bases from J, the gap between germline ends came to 27 bases. This CDR3 has 19 amino acids.

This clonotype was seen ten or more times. The CDR3 here is CSVDPHLLGQGHEQYF. The CDR3 nucleotides read TGCAGCGTTGACCCTCACCTACTTGGACAGGGCCACGAGCAGTACTTC. The chain employs TRBV29-1 and TRBJ2-7; 8 nucleotides match TRBD1. There are 16 residues in the CDR3. J lost 5 bases, V lost 3 bases, and 15 bases had no gene match. Germline loops: CDR1 SQVTM, CDR2 ANQGSEA.

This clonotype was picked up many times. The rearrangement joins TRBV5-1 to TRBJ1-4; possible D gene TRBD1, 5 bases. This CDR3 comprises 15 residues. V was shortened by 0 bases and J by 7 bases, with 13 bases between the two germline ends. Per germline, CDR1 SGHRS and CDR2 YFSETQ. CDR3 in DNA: TGCGCCAGCAGCTTGGGGGCAGGGTCTACTGAAAAACTGTTTTTT. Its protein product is CASSLGAGSTEKLFF.